The TCR beta chain under discussion was sequenced for a study of blood T cell repertoires in COVID-19. On the study more broadly: Acute and convalescent COVID-19 samples came from the United States, Italy and Spain. PBMCs, B-cell-depleted T cells, or T cells provided the cDNA or gDNA that made up the material.

One Seattle source followed patients from active infection through their disease course. The germline V gene has CDR1 MNHEY and CDR2 SMNVEV (reference sequence). V was pared by 5 bases and J by 0 bases, with 3 bases of the junction left unmatched. The CDR3 runs to 15 residues. Per the authors' pipeline: Estimated nucleated cell counts came from reference gene primer amplification. Data came from immunoSEQ multiplex PCR; TCRdb stores just in-frame clones and leaves some out. The V and J calls and clone size come from that table; D and trimming were worked out from the DNA. This repertoire shows about 150,000 clones, around 84% found once; its top ten account for more than 6.5%.

Sample: peripheral blood. This rearrangement joins TRBV27 to TRBJ1-3; 8 nucleotides match TRBD1. The clonotype originates from a woman aged 60-75 years with COVID-19, enrolled during active disease. The CDR3 sequence is CASSPDRGSGNTIYF. The DNA of the CDR3 is TGTGCCAGCAGTCCCGACAGGGGCTCTGGAAACACCATATATTTT.